These 19 T cell receptor beta chains were all obtained from the same sample, sequenced in a study of T cell repertoires in cytomegalovirus infection (dated by TCRdb to the late 2010s). The reads were generated on an Illumina HiSeq 1500. TCRdb took the public reads, trimmed them with fastp at Q25, ran MiXCR for clone calling and kept in-frame beta chains. Each entry merges the rows of one CDR3 protein and shows their most common DNA and genes. This sample lists approximately 750,000 distinct CDR3 sequences; 35% to 40% were detected once. The top ten clones comprise more than 2.5% of the sample. Source material: PBMCs. Receptors originate from a human donor in good health (CMV status not recorded). Some clones in this sample may be carry-over from other donors' samples.

The rearrangement links TRBV28 to TRBJ1-2; no clear D gene. The V gene lost 3 bases and the J gene lost 8 bases, with 22 bases spanning the gap. The CDR3 loop spans 16 amino acids. Germline V lookup: CDR1 MDHEN, CDR2 SYDVKM. The CDR3 region is CASSFPSQGGWGGYTF. Written as DNA, the CDR3 is TGTGCCAGCAGTTTCCCCTCACAAGGAGGGTGGGGAGGCTACACCTTC.

The rearrangement joins TRBV20-1 to TRBJ2-2; D possibly uses TRBD1 or TRBD2 (5 bases each). V was trimmed by 1 base and J by 3 bases, leaving 9 bases between them. The CDR3 runs to 14 residues. Germline V gene lookup returns CDR1 DFQATT and CDR2 SNEGSKA (reference sequence). This CDR3 is CSARAQGDTGELFF. For the CDR3, the DNA is TGCAGTGCTAGAGCCCAGGGAGACACCGGGGAGCTGTTTTTT.

V and J are TRBV28 and TRBJ2-3, with D possibly TRBD1 on 5 matching bases. The germline gives CDR1 MDHEN, CDR2 SYDVKM. V lost 8 bases and J lost 1, with 7 bases in between. The CDR3 is made up of 12 amino acids. Written as DNA, the CDR3 is TGTGCCAGCCTACAGGGCACAGATACGCAGTATTTT. This codes for CASLQGTDTQYF.

The chain has TRBV27 and TRBJ1-6; TRBD1 matches at 10 bases. CDR3 size: 15 residues. V lost 9 bases, J lost 5 bases, and 7 bases stayed unmatched. The V gene's germline CDR1 is MNHEY and CDR2 SMNVEV (reference sequence). The CDR3 DNA reads TGTGCCAGTCAGGACAGGGGGTCTCATAATTCACCCCTCCACTTT. This translates into CASQDRGSHNSPLHF.

This chain links TRBV6-6 with TRBJ2-6; D is undetermined. V dropped 6 bases and J dropped 0 bases, with 15 bases sitting between them. This CDR3 has 17 residues. Germline V gene lookup returns CDR1 MNHNY and CDR2 SVGAGI (reference sequence). The CDR3 DNA sequence: TGTGCCAGCAGCCCCGTAGGGCCACCCTCTGGGGCCAACGTCCTGACTTTC. As protein: CASSPVGPPSGANVLTF.

This clonotype was counted only a few times. The CDR3 coding sequence is TGTGCCAGCAGTTTCCACGCAGGGGCCCGCACTGAAGCTTTCTTT. Amino acids: CASSFHAGARTEAFF. The chain has TRBV28 and TRBJ1-1; D is possibly TRBD1 (6 bases). V lost 3 bases and J 4 bases, leaving 15 bases between the germline ends. CDR1 and CDR2 from the germline V gene are MDHEN and SYDVKM. The CDR3 loop spans 15 amino acids.

The genes are TRBV28 and TRBJ2-3, with D possibly matching TRBD2 (5 bases). The CDR3 totals 18 residues. The germline V gene encodes CDR1 MDHEN and CDR2 SYDVKM. The ends were cut back, 3 bases at V and 0 bases at J, with 19 bases in the middle. The CDR3 loop reads CASSFGPRTSPSTDTQYF. The CDR3 nucleotides are TGTGCCAGCAGTTTCGGTCCCCGTACTAGTCCTAGCACAGATACGCAGTATTTT.

With respect to this clonotype: The missing conserved phenylalanine or tryptophan at the end of this CDR3 makes a read error likely. The gene calls are TRBV9 and TRBJ2-7; D is unclear. This CDR3 is built from 13 residues. The V and J ends lost 2 bases and 2 bases respectively, with 8 bases between them. Per germline, CDR1 SGDLS and CDR2 YYNGEE. CDR3 loop: CASSVSPAYEQYL. As DNA, the CDR3 is TGTGCCAGCAGCGTTTCCCCTGCCTACGAGCAGTACTTA.

This clonotype has just a few counts. The genes are TRBV19 and TRBJ2-7, with 9 nucleotides matching TRBD1. The CDR3 extends over 16 amino acids. The germline CDR1 and CDR2 sequences are LNHDA and SQIVND (reference sequence). V was pared by 5 bases and J by 0 bases, with 8 bases of the junction left unmatched. CDR3 nucleotides: TGTGCCAGTAGTTCCTATGACAGGGGGGACTCCTACGAGCAGTACTTC. This translates into CASSSYDRGDSYEQYF.

This clonotype has only a few counts. The chain carries TRBV7-9 and TRBJ2-7; 7 bases map to TRBD2. Germline CDR1 and CDR2: SEHNR and FQNEAQ (reference sequence). This CDR3 is built from 15 residues. V shed 4 bases, J shed 3 bases, and the junction held 9 bases outside the gene matches. The CDR3 DNA sequence: TGTGCCAGCAGCTCAGCGGGATTCCTCCTCTACGAGCAGTACTTC. Its translation: CASSSAGFLLYEQYF.

The rearrangement uses TRBV2 and TRBJ2-2; possible D gene TRBD1, 6 bases. The germline V and J ends were trimmed by 7 bases and 3 bases, with 12 bases remaining between them. Per germline, CDR1 SNHLY and CDR2 FYNNEI. This CDR3 has 14 amino acids. CDR3: CASNRQGYTGELFF. DNA of the CDR3: TGTGCCAGCAATCGTCAGGGGTACACCGGGGAGCTGTTTTTT.

This clonotype turned up a few times. This sequence joins TRBV27 and TRBJ1-5, with D hard to call. The germline gives CDR1 MNHEY, CDR2 SMNVEV (reference sequence). V shed 3 bases and J shed 5 bases, with 8 bases lying between them. This CDR3 has 13 residues. This CDR3 is CASSFAAHQPQHF. In nucleotides, the CDR3 is TGTGCCAGCAGTTTCGCGGCCCATCAGCCCCAGCATTTT.

The genes are TRBV20-1 and TRBJ1-1; D not certain. The V and J ends lost 6 bases and 1 base respectively, with 6 bases between them. The germline V gene has CDR1 DFQATT and CDR2 SNEGSKA (reference sequence). The CDR3 is 11 amino acids. CDR3 protein: CSATGNTEAFF. In DNA, the CDR3 is TGCAGTGCCACCGGGAACACTGAAGCTTTCTTT.

A word on this clonotype: The conserved phenylalanine or tryptophan normally closing the CDR3 is absent here, so this likely arose from a read error. The genes are TRBV7-9 and TRBJ2-7; 8 bases fit TRBD2. CDR1 is SEHNR, CDR2 FQNEAQ, per germline (reference sequence). The CDR3 runs 14 residues. Trimming took 3 bases from V and 2 from J; bases not matched to a gene: 3. DNA for the CDR3: TGTGCCAGCAGCTTCAGCGGGGGCACCTACGAGCAGTACTTA. Amino acids: CASSFSGGTYEQYL.

V usage is TRBV4-1 and J usage is TRBJ2-7; D perhaps matches TRBD1 (6 bases). V was cut by 3 bases and J by 3 bases, with 12 bases left in between. Germline CDR1 is MGHRA and CDR2 is YSYEKL. The CDR3 spans 14 residues. As DNA, the CDR3 is TGCGCCAGCAGCCATATGGACAGCTTCTACGAGCAGTACTTC. The encoded protein is CASSHMDSFYEQYF.

On this clonotype itself: Germline and junction disagree at one end, which may indicate a read error. The J gene is TRBJ2-2, the V gene TRBV12-3 or TRBV12-4; D might be TRBD1 or TRBD2, each matching 6 bases. The CDR3 runs to 13 residues. In DNA form, the CDR3 reads TGTGTCAGCAAGGGGGGTAGTACCGGGGAGCTGTTTTTT. It is translated as CVSKGGSTGELFF.

This clonotype was observed a few times. The chain combines TRBV20-1 with TRBJ2-4; 12 bases agree with TRBD2. CDR3 length: 16 residues. CDR1 and CDR2 (germline): DFQATT, SNEGSKA (reference sequence). Trimming took 1 base from V and 5 from J; bases not matched to a gene: 6. CDR3 sequence: CSARGPGLAGQNIQYF. CDR3 bases: TGCAGTGCTAGAGGGCCGGGACTAGCGGGCCAAAACATTCAGTACTTC.

This clonotype was seen a handful of times. The rearrangement uses TRBV6-4 and TRBJ2-1, with TRBD1 matching 9 bases. The CDR3 length is 14 residues. The V gene end was trimmed by 6 bases and the J gene end by 6 bases; junction bases not matched to a gene: 6. CDR1 MRHNA and CDR2 SNTAGT come from the germline V gene. The CDR3 loop is CASSPTTGGNEQFF. In nucleotides, the CDR3 is TGTGCCAGCAGCCCGACGACAGGGGGCAATGAGCAGTTCTTC.

The rearrangement links TRBV14 to TRBJ2-1, with TRBD2 matching 12 bases. The V gene's germline CDR1 is SGHDN and CDR2 FVKESK. Unmatched junction bases numbered 11, after V lost 4 bases and J lost 4 bases. This CDR3 has 18 amino acids. CDR3 loop: CASSPSASGRAEYNEQFF. The DNA of the CDR3 is TGTGCCAGCAGCCCGTCAGCTAGCGGGAGGGCCGAATACAATGAGCAGTTCTTC.